This entry describes one TCR beta chain. What it binds is not known. Researchers ran the PCR with 60 Vbeta and 13 Jbeta primers. Clones were read by immunoSEQ multiplex PCR, and TCRdb kept only the in-frame ones, dropping some. The data contain around 190,000 clones, roughly four fifths of them seen just once; the ten biggest clones take up approximately 2%. The CDR3 spans 15 residues. The germline V and J ends were trimmed by 4 bases and 7 bases, with 16 bases remaining between them. CDR1 is SNHLY, CDR2 FYNNEI, per germline. The sample belongs to a study of cytomegalovirus exposure and HLA in healthy donors. In the study overall: Unique TCRs numbering some 80 million, obtained from HLA-typed donors, made up an early data release.

The study, taken as a whole, reports: Later, TCR association rates were found to vary by HLA locus, highest for DRB1 and lowest for HLA-C. The sole available immune exposure information was CMV serostatus. Researchers reported in a later analysis that a missense DCLRE1C variant was tied to TCR beta V- and J-gene trimming.

Sequenced sample: PBMCs. The clonotype comes from a man aged 25 to 40 in good health and CMV-seronegative. The chain recombines TRBV2 with TRBJ1-4, with D tentatively TRBD1 (6 bases). CDR3 sequence: CASSVQAQGSEKLFF. The CDR3 coding sequence is TGTGCCAGCAGTGTACAGGCCCAGGGGAGTGAAAAACTGTTTTTT. The variable domain in full, completed from reference TRBV2 and TRBJ1-4, reads EPEVTQTPSHQVTQMGQEVILRCVPISNHLYFYWYRQILGQKVEFLVSFYNNEISEKSEIFDDQFSVERPDGSNFTLKIRSTKLEDSAMYFCASSVQAQGSEKLFFGSGTQLSVL.